One sample yielded the 31 T cell receptor beta chains listed below, sequenced in a study of cytomegalovirus exposure and HLA in healthy donors. Generated by immunoSEQ multiplex PCR, the TCRdb table keeps only in-frame clones and is missing some. The data hold 250,000 or so clones, with about 86% observed a single time. Specimen: PBMCs. The receptors stem from a man aged 18 to 29 in good health and CMV-seronegative.

This clone has only a few counts. The chain has TRBV10-1 and TRBJ2-7, with 7 bases identical to TRBD2. The CDR3 covers 13 residues. The V gene's germline CDR1 is WNHNN and CDR2 SYGVQD (reference sequence). The trim removed 10 bases at V and 0 bases at J, leaving 6 bases unmatched. The CDR3 DNA reads as TGCGCCACCAAGCCTAGCGGCTCCTACGAGCAGTACTTC. This encodes CATKPSGSYEQYF.

This chain joins TRBV5-6 and TRBJ1-6; the match to TRBD1 covers 7 bases. J was trimmed by 8 bases and V by 1 base; bases with no gene match: 3. The V gene's germline CDR1 is SGHDT and CDR2 YYEEEE. The CDR3 length is 14 residues. The DNA for the CDR3 is TGTGCCAGCAGCTTGCCGCAGGGGGATTCACCCCTCCACTTT. As protein: CASSLPQGDSPLHF. Variable domain in full (rest from reference TRBV5-6 and TRBJ1-6): DAGVTQSPTHLIKTRGQQVTLRCSPKSGHDTVSWYQQALGQGPQFIFQYYEEEERQRGNFPDRFSGHQFPNYSSELNVNALLLGDSALYLCASSLPQGDSPLHFGNGTRLTVT.

This chain joins TRBV5-6 and TRBJ2-1; perhaps TRBD2 as D (5 bases). The CDR3 loop spans 15 amino acids. V was trimmed by 6 bases and J by 4 bases, leaving 17 bases between them. Germline CDR1 is SGHDT and CDR2 is YYEEEE. The CDR3 sequence: CASTMRASRYNEQFF. CDR3 sequence (DNA): TGTGCCAGCACCATGAGGGCGTCCCGATACAATGAGCAGTTCTTC.

This sequence joins TRBV9 and TRBJ2-3; D not resolved. The CDR3 spans 13 residues. V lost 0 bases, J lost 4 bases, and 6 bases lay in between. The germline V gene encodes CDR1 SGDLS and CDR2 YYNGEE. CDR3 DNA sequence: TGTGCCAGCAGCGTAGATTCTGCAGATACGCAGTATTTT. Amino acid sequence: CASSVDSADTQYF.

V usage is TRBV5-1 and J usage is TRBJ1-2, with D perhaps matching TRBD1 (6 bases). The CDR3 extends over 15 amino acids. V was shortened by 0 bases and J by 8 bases, with 17 bases between the two germline ends. Germline V gene data show CDR1 as SGHRS and CDR2 as YFSETQ. Written as DNA, the CDR3 is TGCGCCAGCAGCTTGGCCGAAAACAGGGTGGAAGGCTACACCTTC. Protein sequence: CASSLAENRVEGYTF. The full variable domain, its missing parts supplied by reference TRBV5-1 and TRBJ1-2, is KAGVTQTPRYLIKTRGQQVTLSCSPISGHRSVSWYQQTPGQGLQFLFEYFSETQRNKGNFPGRFSGRQFSNSRSEMNVSTLELGDSALYLCASSLAENRVEGYTFGSGTRLTVV.

V is TRBV4-1 and J is TRBJ1-1, with unresolved D. V was shortened by 1 base and J by 7 bases, with 10 bases between the two germline ends. This CDR3 is 13 amino acids long. CDR1 is MGHRA and CDR2 is YSYEKL in the germline V gene. CDR3 coding DNA: TGCGCCAGCAGCCAAGGATGGAGTTTTGAAGCTTTCTTT. It translates to CASSQGWSFEAFF.

This chain connects TRBV5-4 to TRBJ2-5; TRBD1 matches at 7 bases. Germline CDR1 and CDR2: SGHNT and YYREEE (reference sequence). The CDR3 length is 15 residues. V shed 3 bases and J 3 bases; nucleotides not matched to a gene: 8. The CDR3 spells CASSSGTALEETQYF. The CDR3 coding sequence is TGTGCCAGCAGCTCCGGGACAGCTTTGGAAGAGACCCAGTACTTC.

The chain recombines TRBV5-1 with TRBJ2-5; TRBD2 matches at 7 bases. The CDR3 is made up of 16 amino acids. With V trimmed by 0 bases and J by 0 bases, 5 bases remained unmatched. From germline, CDR1 is SGHRS and CDR2 YFSETQ. CDR3 nucleotides: TGCGCCAGCAGCTTGGGTCGGGGGGATTACCAAGAGACCCAGTACTTC. Protein: CASSLGRGDYQETQYF. Using reference TRBV5-1 and TRBJ2-5 for the parts outside the CDR3, the full variable domain is KAGVTQTPRYLIKTRGQQVTLSCSPISGHRSVSWYQQTPGQGLQFLFEYFSETQRNKGNFPGRFSGRQFSNSRSEMNVSTLELGDSALYLCASSLGRGDYQETQYFGPGTRLLVL.

This chain connects TRBV10-2 to TRBJ2-1; 7 bases are shared with TRBD2. Trimming removed 8 bases from V and 1 base from J; junction bases left unmatched: 5. Germline CDR1 and CDR2: WSHSY and SAAADI. CDR3 size: 14 residues. CDR3: CASRWEGSYNEQFF. The DNA of the CDR3 is TGCGCCAGCCGGTGGGAGGGTTCCTACAATGAGCAGTTCTTC.

The chain carries TRBV5-6 and TRBJ1-1; D unclear. V was cut by 3 bases and J by 5 bases, with 14 bases left in between. CDR1 SGHDT and CDR2 YYEEEE come from the germline V gene. The CDR3 covers 14 residues. In nucleotides, the CDR3 is TGTGCCAGCAGCTCCATCACCGCGGGTACTGAAGCTTTCTTT. This translates into CASSSITAGTEAFF.

The chain combines TRBV2 with TRBJ2-5; TRBD2 aligns across 7 bases. Germline values: CDR1 SNHLY, CDR2 FYNNEI. The CDR3 runs to 13 residues. The V and J ends lost 7 bases and 5 bases, in that order; junction bases with no gene match: 7. The CDR3 spells CASTAGRGETQYF. DNA of the CDR3: TGTGCCAGCACGGCAGGGCGGGGGGAGACCCAGTACTTC. Full variable domain (rest looked up from reference TRBV2 and TRBJ2-5): EPEVTQTPSHQVTQMGQEVILRCVPISNHLYFYWYRQILGQKVEFLVSFYNNEISEKSEIFDDQFSVERPDGSNFTLKIRSTKLEDSAMYFCASTAGRGETQYFGPGTRLLVL.

This clone was picked up a small number of times. The chain carries TRBV2 and TRBJ2-7, with 8 bases aligning to TRBD1. V shed 8 bases, J shed 3 bases, and the junction held 12 bases outside the gene matches. CDR3 length: 15 residues. Germline loops: CDR1 SNHLY, CDR2 FYNNEI. This chain's CDR3 is CASGSMQGALYEQYF. CDR3 nucleotide sequence: TGTGCCAGCGGGTCGATGCAGGGGGCCCTCTACGAGCAGTACTTC.

The genes are TRBV6-6 and TRBJ1-3, with 9 bases identical to TRBD1. The CDR3 has 15 residues. With 6 bases clipped from V and 2 bases from J, the junction kept 5 bases outside the gene matches. Per the germline V gene, CDR1 is MNHNY and CDR2 is SVGAGI (reference sequence). In DNA form, the CDR3 reads TGTGCCAGCAGCACCACAGGGGGCACTGGAAACACCATATATTTT. Its translation: CASSTTGGTGNTIYF.

The chain has TRBV9 and TRBJ1-1; tentative D call: TRBD1 (6 bases). Germline V gene sequence: CDR1 SGDLS, CDR2 YYNGEE. The ends were cut back, 3 bases at V and 3 bases at J, with 12 bases in the middle. CDR3 size: 14 residues. The CDR3 DNA sequence: TGTGCCAGCAGCGGTAAGGACAGATACACTGAAGCTTTCTTT. Its protein is CASSGKDRYTEAFF.

The gene calls are TRBV6-6 and TRBJ2-7; the D is unclear. CDR1 and CDR2 (germline): MNHNY, SVGAGI (reference sequence). The V and J ends lost 6 bases and 0 bases respectively, with 15 bases between them. CDR3 length: 15 amino acids. The CDR3 DNA reads as TGTGCCAGCAGCCCTCCCGGAGTGGGCTCCTACGAGCAGTACTTC. As protein: CASSPPGVGSYEQYF.

This clone was counted between two and nine times. The chain combines TRBV28 with TRBJ1-1, with TRBD1 identical over 8 bases. There are 12 residues in the CDR3. The junction had 9 bases not matched to a gene; V was cut back by 8 bases and J by 10 bases. From germline, CDR1 is MDHEN and CDR2 SYDVKM. CDR3 bases: TGTGCCAGCGGCCTGACAGGGGTGGGAGCTTTCTTT. Its translation is CASGLTGVGAFF.

This clone was observed once. The chain joins TRBV5-1 to TRBJ1-3; D is ambiguous. Trimming removed 4 bases at V and 7 bases at J, with 12 bases between. This CDR3 has 13 residues. Germline V gene lookup returns CDR1 SGHRS and CDR2 YFSETQ. Here the CDR3 reads CASSPGRHNTIYF. CDR3 in DNA: TGCGCCAGCAGCCCCGGCAGGCACAACACCATATATTTT.

The DNA for the CDR3 is TGTGCCAGCTCACGGGGGCAGCAGTTCTTC. It yields the protein CASSRGQQFF. The chain is built from TRBV18 and TRBJ2-1; D is possibly TRBD1 (6 bases). This CDR3 is 10 amino acids long. Trimming removed 4 bases from V and 11 bases from J, with 6 bases in between. Germline-derived CDR1 and CDR2 are KGHSH and LQKENI.

This clone is a singleton in its sample. CDR3 sequence reads: CASSQSVAGGTILETQYF. The CDR3 DNA is TGCGCCAGCAGCCAGAGCGTAGCGGGAGGAACAATTCTAGAGACCCAGTACTTC. The chain carries TRBV4-3 and TRBJ2-5; 10 positions match TRBD2. Trimming removed 3 bases from V and 4 bases from J; junction bases left unmatched: 14. CDR3 length equals 18 residues. Per the germline V gene, CDR1 is LGHNA and CDR2 is YSLEER.

This rearrangement joins TRBV7-9 to TRBJ2-5; TRBD1 matches 9 bases. This CDR3 is 16 amino acids long. J gave up 5 bases and V 4 bases, and 11 bases lay outside the gene matches. Germline V gene sequence: CDR1 SEHNR, CDR2 FQNEAQ (reference sequence). The CDR3 spells CASSSGDRVSWETQYF. Here the CDR3 DNA reads TGTGCCAGCAGCTCTGGGGACAGGGTATCATGGGAGACCCAGTACTTC.

This chain links TRBV6-5 with TRBJ1-5; D might be TRBD1 (5 bases). V was pared by 6 bases and J by 7 bases, with 10 bases between. In germline, CDR1 is MNHEY, CDR2 SVGAGI. The CDR3 loop spans 12 amino acids. CDR3 in DNA: TGTGCCAGCAGAACGGGGGGGCAGCCCCAGCATTTT. This sequence encodes CASRTGGQPQHF.

V is TRBV7-2 and J is TRBJ1-2; D is uncertain. CDR3 length: 14 residues. V lost 4 bases to trimming and J lost 8 bases, with 17 bases between them. Germline V gives CDR1 SGHTA, CDR2 FQGNSA. CDR3 amino acids: CASSSTWTGEGYTF. The CDR3 DNA reads as TGTGCCAGCAGCTCCACATGGACCGGGGAAGGCTACACCTTC.

The rearrangement joins TRBV30 to TRBJ2-7; 11 nucleotides agree with TRBD1. The V gene's germline CDR1 is GTSNPN and CDR2 SVGIG (reference sequence). CDR3 length equals 18 residues. Trimming cost V 1 base and J 7 bases; bases outside gene matches: 18. The CDR3: CAWSAQLGGTGGSWEQYF. Written as DNA, the CDR3 is TGTGCCTGGAGTGCACAATTGGGCGGGACAGGGGGATCTTGGGAGCAGTACTTC.

CDR3 in DNA: TGTGCCAGCAGCGGGACCCTAGCGGGGGGCCTGGATACGCAGTATTTT. This encodes CASSGTLAGGLDTQYF. The V and J genes are TRBV14 and TRBJ2-3; 11 nucleotides align to TRBD2. Trimming at V came to 5 bases and at J to 6 bases, leaving 10 bases not matched to a gene. The CDR3 is made up of 16 amino acids. CDR1 and CDR2 (germline): SGHDN, FVKESK.

The chain is built from TRBV28 and TRBJ1-5; weak D call: TRBD1 (6 bases). This CDR3 comprises 18 residues. The germline CDR1 and CDR2 sequences are MDHEN and SYDVKM. V lost 6 bases and J 0 bases, leaving 21 bases between the germline ends. The CDR3 region is CASRQTGHTLYSNQPQHF. DNA of the CDR3: TGTGCCAGCAGACAAACAGGGCACACCCTTTATAGCAATCAGCCCCAGCATTTT.

CDR3 region: CASSLDGDRGSPLHF. CDR3 in DNA: TGTGCCAGCAGCTTGGATGGGGACAGAGGTTCACCCCTCCACTTT. The rearrangement uses TRBV5-4 and TRBJ1-6; 7 nucleotides align to TRBD1. Trimming removed 0 bases from V and 9 bases from J; junction bases left unmatched: 6. CDR1 is SGHNT and CDR2 is YYREEE in the germline V gene (reference sequence). The CDR3 has 15 amino acids.

The chain couples TRBV27 to TRBJ1-5; 8 bases match TRBD1. Unmatched junction bases numbered 3, after V lost 6 bases and J lost 2 bases. Germline-derived CDR1 and CDR2 are MNHEY and SMNVEV (reference sequence). The CDR3 length is 14 residues. CDR3 nucleotide sequence: TGTGCCAGCAGCCCGGACAGGGGCAATCAGCCCCAGCATTTT. This sequence encodes CASSPDRGNQPQHF.

The V and J genes are TRBV18 and TRBJ1-3; no definite D call. The ends were cut back, 1 base at V and 8 bases at J, with 6 bases in the middle. This CDR3 spans 12 amino acids. From germline, CDR1 is KGHSH and CDR2 LQKENI. CDR3 bases: TGTGCCAGCTCACCACTCGCAGACACCATATATTTT. Protein product: CASSPLADTIYF.

The chain couples TRBV28 to TRBJ2-1; 9 bases agree with TRBD1. V was clipped by 1 base and J by 5 bases; unmatched bases: 3. Germline V gene lookup returns CDR1 MDHEN and CDR2 SYDVKM. CDR3 length equals 15 residues. CDR3 sequence (DNA): TGTGCCAGCAGTTTATTGGGACAGGGTAACAATGAGCAGTTCTTC. Protein: CASSLLGQGNNEQFF.

V usage is TRBV27 and J usage is TRBJ2-1, with D perhaps TRBD2 (6 bases). Germline V gene data show CDR1 as MNHEY and CDR2 as SMNVEV (reference sequence). The CDR3 totals 17 residues. The V end lost 0 bases, the J end lost 2 bases, and 14 bases lay between the germline ends. CDR3 DNA: TGTGCCAGCAGTTTATCCGCGGGACTGAGGGCCTACAATGAGCAGTTCTTC. Protein: CASSLSAGLRAYNEQFF.

The chain employs TRBV5-1 and TRBJ1-4; D gene ambiguous. Trimming stripped 0 bases from V and 3 bases from J, with 12 bases between. Germline V gene lookup returns CDR1 SGHRS and CDR2 YFSETQ. The CDR3 contains 16 residues. The CDR3: CASSLAAGGSNEKLFF. CDR3 bases: TGCGCCAGCAGCTTGGCCGCGGGAGGGTCTAATGAAAAACTGTTTTTT.